The clone carrying this TCR beta chain was counted ten times or more. Its antigen is unknown. The germline gives CDR1 SEHNR, CDR2 FQNEAQ (reference sequence). After removal of 11 bases from V and 2 bases from J, the junction contained 17 bases not matched to a gene. CDR3 length equals 17 residues. RNA transcripts provided the source from which TCR beta CDR3 regions were amplified. First-round RT-PCR targeting the TCR CDR3 was performed with the HTBI primer set. Each CDR3 protein is one row after TCRdb ran MiXCR on the multiplex PCR reads. The repertoire has under 600,000 distinct CDR3 sequences, about a sixth of them found once; the top ten carry around 3.5%. The source of the sample is a study of T cells in Graves' hyperthyroidism and ophthalmopathy. Study results and caveats: Model output signaled ophthalmopathy a median around 6.9 months ahead of onset. A 13 V-J signature model discriminated ophthalmopathy versus stable hyperthyroidism.

The source is a woman aged 40 to 55 with Graves' ophthalmopathy. The chain links TRBV7-9 to TRBJ2-1, with 8 bases that match TRBD1. Material for sequencing was blood. In nucleotides, the CDR3 is TGTGCCGGACGGACAGATTACAGGGGGGCTCCCTACAATGAGCAGTTCTTC. As protein: CAGRTDYRGAPYNEQFF.